Listed here are 29 T cell receptor beta chains from one sample, sequenced in a study of T cell responses to AZD1222 COVID-19 vaccine. Clones were read by immunoSEQ multiplex PCR, and TCRdb kept only the in-frame ones, dropping some. Of roughly 130,000 clones detected, about 91% appear once; the ten largest clones hold under 2%. Sample: peripheral blood, taken on day 0 of AZD1222 vaccination. These receptors all come from an adult in good health.

The genes are TRBV19 and TRBJ1-4; D gene ambiguous. Per germline, CDR1 LNHDA and CDR2 SQIVND (reference sequence). Trimming stripped 6 bases from V and 3 bases from J, with 5 bases between. The CDR3 runs 12 residues. CDR3 region: CASSGANEKLFF. For the CDR3, the DNA is TGTGCCAGTAGCGGGGCTAATGAAAAACTGTTTTTT.

The chain combines TRBV12-3 or TRBV12-4 with TRBJ1-2, with 7 bases fitting TRBD1. The CDR3 consists of 13 residues. The junction had 4 bases not matched to a gene; V was cut back by 7 bases and J by 2 bases. The CDR3 DNA sequence: TGTGCCAGCATCCCGACAGGGAACTATGGCTACACCTTC. Translated, it gives CASIPTGNYGYTF.

The chain uses TRBV30 and TRBJ1-1, with 7 positions matching TRBD1. Looked up from germline, CDR1 is GTSNPN and CDR2 is SVGIG (reference sequence). The CDR3 consists of 13 residues. Trimming cost V 5 bases and J 1 base; bases outside gene matches: 4. As DNA, the CDR3 is TGTGCCTGGGGGGACAGCAGGAACACTGAAGCTTTCTTT. Encoded protein: CAWGDSRNTEAFF.

The rearrangement uses TRBV7-3 and TRBJ2-2; no definite D call. Trimming removed 2 bases from V and 4 bases from J, with 11 bases in between. Germline assignment: CDR1 SGHTA and CDR2 FQGTGA. The CDR3 is made up of 15 amino acids. This CDR3 reads CASSLDRAGTGELFF. The CDR3 DNA reads as TGTGCCAGCAGCTTAGATCGCGCCGGCACCGGGGAGCTGTTTTTT.

With regard to this clone: Other DNA sequences within the sample encode an identical CDR3. The chain joins TRBV3-1 (or the pseudogene TRBV3-2) to TRBJ1-1; a possible D gene is TRBD1 (6 bases). This CDR3 has 14 amino acids. The V end was cut by 2 bases, the J end by 1 base, with 8 bases between. CDR1 LGHDT and CDR2 YNNKEL come from the germline V gene (reference sequence). The chain's CDR3 is CASSQTRGNTEAFF. The DNA of the CDR3 is TGTGCCAGCAGCCAAACCAGGGGGAACACTGAAGCTTTCTTT.

This chain connects TRBV12-5 to TRBJ1-1, with unresolved D. The V gene's germline CDR1 is LGHNT and CDR2 FRNRAP. This CDR3 has 14 residues. Trimming left V 6 bases short and J 2 bases short, with 13 bases between. CDR3 region: CASGSGQANTEAFF. In DNA form, the CDR3 reads TGTGCTAGTGGCTCTGGGCAGGCAAACACTGAAGCTTTCTTT.

The J gene is TRBJ1-2, the V gene TRBV30; TRBD1 matches at 8 bases. The CDR3 covers 14 residues. Germline loops: CDR1 GTSNPN, CDR2 SVGIG (reference sequence). Trimming cost V 0 bases and J 8 bases; bases outside gene matches: 8. The CDR3 DNA follows: TGTGCCTGGAGTGTACTCGGCGGGACAGGCGGCTACACCTTC. Protein product: CAWSVLGGTGGYTF.

V and J are TRBV19 and TRBJ2-5; no clear D. Germline CDR1 and CDR2: LNHDA and SQIVND (reference sequence). This CDR3 comprises 13 residues. V lost 3 bases to trimming and J lost 5 bases, with 10 bases between them. CDR3 region: CASSIGLDETQYF. CDR3 in DNA: TGTGCCAGTAGTATTGGGCTGGATGAGACCCAGTACTTC.

The chain couples TRBV28 to TRBJ1-2; a possible D gene is TRBD1 (5 bases). The germline CDR1 and CDR2 sequences are MDHEN and SYDVKM. Deletions cut 3 bases from V and 8 bases from J, with 13 bases between. The length of the CDR3 is 13 residues. The CDR3 region has the DNA TGTGCCAGCAGTTTCCCACAGGACTGGGGCTACACCTTC. Translating it yields CASSFPQDWGYTF.

The chain couples TRBV25-1 to TRBJ1-4; D might be TRBD1 (6 bases). Germline-derived CDR1 and CDR2 are MGHDK and SYGVNS. Deletions cut 5 bases from V and 3 bases from J, with 10 bases between. The CDR3 runs 14 residues. In DNA form, the CDR3 reads TGTGCCAGCAGTCCCGGACAGCCTAATGAAAAACTGTTTTTT. Translating it yields CASSPGQPNEKLFF. The whole variable domain, filled in from reference TRBV25-1 and TRBJ1-4, reads EADIYQTPRYLVIGTGKKITLECSQTMGHDKMYWYQQDPGMELHLIHYSYGVNSTEKGDLSSESTVSRIRTEHFPLTLESARPSHTSQYLCASSPGQPNEKLFFGSGTQLSVL.

V gene TRBV9 combines with J gene TRBJ2-7; unclear D gene. This CDR3 contains 19 residues. Germline values: CDR1 SGDLS, CDR2 YYNGEE. Trimming took 3 bases from V and 3 from J, leaving 28 bases between them. CDR3 in DNA: TGTGCCAGCAGCGAGGGTGGAGCAGGTCCTGGGGTCCCCCGCTACGAGCAGTACTTC. This encodes CASSEGGAGPGVPRYEQYF.

The chain combines TRBV6-2 or TRBV6-3 with TRBJ2-1, with 10 nucleotides matching TRBD2. The ends lost 4 bases at V and 6 bases at J; junction bases unmatched: 6. CDR1 is MNHEY and CDR2 is SVGEGT in the germline V gene. The CDR3 consists of 15 residues. The CDR3 nucleotides read TGTGCCAGCAGTTCAGCGGGGGGGGAGGGCAATGAGCAGTTCTTC. This codes for CASSSAGGEGNEQFF.

J is TRBJ1-2 and V is TRBV6-6, with TRBD1 matching 10 bases. CDR3 length equals 14 residues. V shed 6 bases and J 6 bases; nucleotides not matched to a gene: 7. Germline V gene lookup returns CDR1 MNHNY and CDR2 SVGAGI (reference sequence). DNA of the CDR3: TGTGCCAGCAGCCGCGACAGGGGGCAGGATGGCTACACCTTC. Translating it yields CASSRDRGQDGYTF.

The gene calls are TRBV7-8 and TRBJ1-1; D unclear. Germline lookup yields CDR1 SGHVS and CDR2 FQNEAQ. The CDR3 length is 13 residues. Trimming left V 5 bases short and J 1 base short, with 8 bases between. CDR3 in amino acids: CASSSGRNTEAFF. The CDR3 DNA is TGTGCCAGCAGCAGTGGGAGGAACACTGAAGCTTTCTTT.

The genes are TRBV3-1 (or the pseudogene TRBV3-2) and TRBJ1-2; D possibly corresponds to TRBD1 (6 bases). Trimming took off 4 bases at V and 4 bases at J, with 13 bases between the two ends. This CDR3 contains 14 residues. Germline V gene sequence: CDR1 LGHDT, CDR2 YNNKEL (reference sequence). CDR3 bases: TGTGCCAGCAGCCCCCCCGGGGGGCCCTATGGCTACACCTTC. It yields the protein CASSPPGGPYGYTF.

V and J are TRBV7-2 and TRBJ2-2, with 11 bases aligning to TRBD1. Germline V gene data show CDR1 as SGHTA and CDR2 as FQGNSA. V shed 5 bases and J 5 bases; nucleotides not matched to a gene: 7. The CDR3 spans 16 residues. CDR3 sequence reads: CASSPWTGGLTGELFF. CDR3 DNA: TGTGCCAGCAGCCCTTGGACAGGGGGCTTGACCGGGGAGCTGTTTTTT.

DNA for the CDR3: TGTGCCAGCAGTGGACAGTCTAGTACTGAAGCTTTCTTT. As protein: CASSGQSSTEAFF. The chain links TRBV2 to TRBJ1-1; TRBD1 might be the D (5 bases). The CDR3 is 13 amino acids. V was trimmed by 4 bases and J by 5 bases, leaving 11 bases between them. CDR1 is SNHLY, CDR2 FYNNEI, per germline.

The chain recombines TRBV6-4 with TRBJ1-1; D is unresolved. Trimming left V 4 bases short and J 1 base short, with 7 bases between. Germline V gives CDR1 MRHNA, CDR2 SNTAGT. The CDR3 consists of 13 residues. CDR3 residues: CASSAKWNTEAFF. CDR3 DNA sequence: TGTGCCAGCAGTGCAAAGTGGAACACTGAAGCTTTCTTT.

V and J are TRBV7-8 and TRBJ1-3; D is unclear. The germline V gene has CDR1 SGHVS and CDR2 FQNEAQ. The CDR3 totals 16 residues. Deletions cut 3 bases from V and 0 bases from J, with 12 bases between. The CDR3 loop reads CASSLGARPSGNTIYF. The CDR3 coding sequence is TGTGCCAGCAGCTTGGGCGCGCGGCCCTCTGGAAACACCATATATTTT. Full variable domain (outside the CDR3, taken from reference TRBV7-8 and TRBJ1-3): GAGVSQSPRYKVAKRGQDVALRCDPISGHVSLFWYQQALGQGPEFLTYFQNEAQLDKSGLPSDRFFAERPEGSVSTLKIQRTQQEDSAVYLCASSLGARPSGNTIYFGEGSWLTVV.

The chain couples TRBV3-1 (or the pseudogene TRBV3-2) to TRBJ2-3, with TRBD2 identical over 12 bases. The V segment lost 1 base and the J segment 1 base; nucleotides outside the gene matches: 0. The CDR3 contains 16 residues. CDR1 and CDR2 (germline): LGHDT, YNNKEL (reference sequence). As DNA, the CDR3 is TGTGCCAGCAGCCAAGGACTAGCGGGGGGCACAGATACGCAGTATTTT. Protein sequence: CASSQGLAGGTDTQYF.

The CDR3 sequence: CASSMPGLTYEQYF. The CDR3 DNA is TGTGCCAGCAGCATGCCAGGGCTGACCTACGAGCAGTACTTC. The V call is TRBV6-5, the J call TRBJ2-7; D is possibly TRBD1 (5 bases). The CDR3 spans 14 residues. Germline lookup yields CDR1 MNHEY and CDR2 SVGAGI. Trimming removed 6 bases at V and 2 bases at J, with 14 bases between.

This rearrangement joins TRBV5-5 to TRBJ2-7, with 12 nucleotides matching TRBD1. The V gene end was trimmed by 4 bases and the J gene end by 5 bases; junction bases not matched to a gene: 4. Germline CDR1 reads SGHKS; CDR2 reads YYEKEE (reference sequence). This CDR3 contains 14 residues. The CDR3 reads CASSRDRGRDEQYF. The DNA of the CDR3 is TGTGCCAGCAGCCGGGACAGGGGGCGAGACGAGCAGTACTTC.

V is TRBV9 and J is TRBJ1-3, with D hard to call. The CDR3 has 16 residues. V lost 0 bases and J lost 0, with 10 bases in between. Germline values: CDR1 SGDLS, CDR2 YYNGEE. CDR3 in DNA: TGTGCCAGCAGCGTAGCGGCGGTGCCCTCTGGAAACACCATATATTTT. This sequence encodes CASSVAAVPSGNTIYF.

The gene calls are TRBV18 and TRBJ1-1; D remains unclear. V gave up 3 bases and J gave up 4 bases, with 12 bases separating them. This CDR3 has 14 residues. Germline CDR1 and CDR2: KGHSH and LQKENI. The CDR3 nucleotides are TGTGCCAGCTCACCCCTCCCCGGGAGCACTGAAGCTTTCTTT. Its protein product is CASSPLPGSTEAFF.

This sequence joins TRBV21-1 and TRBJ2-1; TRBD1 is taken as the D call from the table, unchecked against the DNA. TRBV21-1 is a pseudogene segment. The CDR3 is 16 residues long. The CDR3 DNA follows: TGTGCCAGCAGCAAAGCGGCGCTAAGGGGTTACAATGAGCAGTTCTTC. The encoded protein is CASSKAALRGYNEQFF.

The chain recombines TRBV15 with TRBJ2-1; TRBD1 agrees at 7 bases. CDR3 size: 13 residues. The J segment lost 6 bases and the V segment lost 5 bases, leaving 4 bases of the junction unmatched. Germline CDR1 is LNHNV and CDR2 is YYDKDF (reference sequence). Here the CDR3 reads CATSVQGVNEQFF. The CDR3 region has the DNA TGTGCCACCAGCGTCCAGGGGGTCAATGAGCAGTTCTTC. The full variable domain, in which reference TRBV15 and TRBJ2-1 provide the parts outside the CDR3, is DAMVIQNPRYQVTQFGKPVTLSCSQTLNHNVMYWYQQKSSQAPKLLFHYYDKDFNNEADTPDNFQSRRPNTSFCFLDIRSPGLGDTAMYLCATSVQGVNEQFFGPGTRLTVL.

The chain links TRBV25-1 to TRBJ1-3; TRBD1 might be the D (6 bases). Germline CDR1 is MGHDK and CDR2 is SYGVNS. The CDR3 extends over 15 amino acids. Trimming pared 4 bases from V and 6 bases from J, leaving 16 bases between. The CDR3 sequence is CASSGTDRSLNTIYF. In DNA form, the CDR3 reads TGTGCCAGCAGTGGGACCGACAGGTCGTTAAACACCATATATTTT.

V gene TRBV5-1 combines with J gene TRBJ1-6, with D possibly TRBD1 on 5 matching bases. The CDR3 has 13 residues. V lost 2 bases and J 13 bases, leaving 13 bases between the germline ends. Germline loops: CDR1 SGHRS, CDR2 YFSETQ. The CDR3 DNA sequence: TGCGCCAGCAGCTTCCGGGTCCCAGGGCCCCTCCACTTT. It yields the protein CASSFRVPGPLHF. The full variable domain, with the rest looked up from reference TRBV5-1 and TRBJ1-6, is KAGVTQTPRYLIKTRGQQVTLSCSPISGHRSVSWYQQTPGQGLQFLFEYFSETQRNKGNFPGRFSGRQFSNSRSEMNVSTLELGDSALYLCASSFRVPGPLHFGNGTRLTVT.

The genes are TRBV7-2 and TRBJ1-5; the D gene is possibly TRBD1 (5 bases). Looked up from germline, CDR1 is SGHTA and CDR2 is FQGNSA. CDR3 length: 13 amino acids. The V gene lost 4 bases and the J gene lost 4 bases, with 8 bases spanning the gap. The CDR3 is CASSWDHNQPQHF. The CDR3 nucleotides read TGTGCCAGCAGCTGGGACCATAATCAGCCCCAGCATTTT.